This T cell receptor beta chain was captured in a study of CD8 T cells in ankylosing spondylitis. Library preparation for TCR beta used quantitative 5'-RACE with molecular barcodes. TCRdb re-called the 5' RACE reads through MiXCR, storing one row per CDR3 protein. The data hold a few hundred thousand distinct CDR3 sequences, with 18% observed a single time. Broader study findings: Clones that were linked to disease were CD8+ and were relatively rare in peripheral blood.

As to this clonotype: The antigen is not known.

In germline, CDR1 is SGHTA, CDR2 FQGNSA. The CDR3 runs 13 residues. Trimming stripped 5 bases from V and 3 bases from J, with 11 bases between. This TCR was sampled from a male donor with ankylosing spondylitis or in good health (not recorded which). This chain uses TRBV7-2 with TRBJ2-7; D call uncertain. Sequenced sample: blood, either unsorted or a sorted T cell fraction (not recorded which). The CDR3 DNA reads TGTGCCAGCAGCCTGACACAAAGCTACGAGCAGTACTTC. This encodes CASSLTQSYEQYF.